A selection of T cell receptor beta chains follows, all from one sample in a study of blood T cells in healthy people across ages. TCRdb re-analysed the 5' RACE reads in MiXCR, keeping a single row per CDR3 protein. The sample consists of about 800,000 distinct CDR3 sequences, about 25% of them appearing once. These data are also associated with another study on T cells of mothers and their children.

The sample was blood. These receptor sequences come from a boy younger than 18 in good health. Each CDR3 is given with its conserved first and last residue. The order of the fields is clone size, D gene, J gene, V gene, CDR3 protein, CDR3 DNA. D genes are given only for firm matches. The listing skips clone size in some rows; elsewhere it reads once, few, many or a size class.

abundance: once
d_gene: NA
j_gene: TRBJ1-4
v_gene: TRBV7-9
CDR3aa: CASAVNEKLFF
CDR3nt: TGTGCCAGCGCAGTAAATGAAAAACTGTTTTTT

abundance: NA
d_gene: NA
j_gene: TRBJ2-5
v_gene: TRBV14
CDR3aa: CASSQDGAETQYF
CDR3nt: TGTGCCAGCAGCCAAGACGGGGCTGAGACCCAGTACTTC

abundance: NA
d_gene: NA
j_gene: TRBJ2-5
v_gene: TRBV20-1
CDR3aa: CSASLPRGEETQYF
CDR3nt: TGCAGTGCTAGTCTACCCAGGGGGGAAGAGACCCAGTACTTC

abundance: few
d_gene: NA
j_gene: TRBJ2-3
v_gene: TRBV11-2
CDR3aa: CASSPRPGVLSYTDTQYF
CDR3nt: TGTGCCAGCAGCCCAAGACCAGGGGTCCTCAGTTACACAGATACGCAGTATTTT

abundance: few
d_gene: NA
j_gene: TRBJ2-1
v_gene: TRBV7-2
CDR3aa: CASSLVGGDYNEQFF
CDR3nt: TGTGCCAGCAGCTTAGTTGGAGGGGACTACAATGAGCAGTTCTTC

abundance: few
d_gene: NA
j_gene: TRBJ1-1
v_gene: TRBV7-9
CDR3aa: CASSLGDLGAFF
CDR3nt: TGTGCCAGCAGCTTGGGGGATTTGGGAGCTTTCTTT

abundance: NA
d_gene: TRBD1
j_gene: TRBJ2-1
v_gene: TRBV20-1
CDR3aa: CSARGRGLYNEQLF
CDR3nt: TGCAGTGCTAGGGGCAGGGGGCTGTACAATGAGCAGCTCTTC

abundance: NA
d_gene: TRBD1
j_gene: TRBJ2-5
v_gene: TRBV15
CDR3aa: CATSRGQGAVGGTQYF
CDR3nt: TGTGCCACCAGCAGAGGACAGGGGGCGGTCGGTGGGACCCAGTACTTC

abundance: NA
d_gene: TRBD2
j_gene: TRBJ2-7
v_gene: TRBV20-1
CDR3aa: CSARDLVSTTHSGVFSYEQYF
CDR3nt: TGCAGTGCTAGAGATCTTGTTTCTACCACCCATAGCGGGGTTTTCTCCTACGAGCAGTACTTC

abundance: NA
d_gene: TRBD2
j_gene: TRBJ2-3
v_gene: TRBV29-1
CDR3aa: CSARAGVGDTQYF
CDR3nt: TGCAGCGCCCGAGCGGGAGTGGGAGATACGCAGTATTTT

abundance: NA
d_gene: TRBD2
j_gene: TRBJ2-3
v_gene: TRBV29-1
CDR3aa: CSVALREFGNTQYF
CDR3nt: TGCAGCGTTGCTTTGCGGGAGTTCGGAAATACGCAGTATTTT

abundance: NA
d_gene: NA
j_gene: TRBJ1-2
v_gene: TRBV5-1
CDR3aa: CASSLGTAAIYGYTF
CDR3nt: TGCGCCAGCAGCTTGGGGACAGCCGCGATCTATGGCTACACCTTC

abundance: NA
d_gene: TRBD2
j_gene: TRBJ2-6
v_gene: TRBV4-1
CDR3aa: CASSHERLAAVSGANVLTF
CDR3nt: TGCGCCAGCAGCCATGAGAGGCTAGCGGCGGTCTCTGGGGCCAACGTCCTGACTTTC

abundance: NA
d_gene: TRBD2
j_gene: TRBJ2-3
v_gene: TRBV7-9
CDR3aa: CASSSALAGVGTQYF
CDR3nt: TGTGCCAGCAGCTCTGCGCTAGCGGGAGTGGGTACGCAGTATTTT

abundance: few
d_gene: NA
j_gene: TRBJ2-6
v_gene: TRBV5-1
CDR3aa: CASRQDSSGANVLTF
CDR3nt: TGCGCCAGCAGACAAGACAGCTCTGGGGCCAACGTCCTGACTTTC

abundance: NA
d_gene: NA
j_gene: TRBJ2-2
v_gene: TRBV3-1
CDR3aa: CASSPNPSGTGELFF
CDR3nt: TGTGCCAGCAGCCCCAACCCCAGCGGCACCGGGGAGCTGTTTTTT

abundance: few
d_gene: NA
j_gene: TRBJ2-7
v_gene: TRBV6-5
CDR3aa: CASSAGSAYEQYF
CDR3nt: TGTGCCAGCAGTGCGGGCAGCGCCTACGAGCAGTACTTC

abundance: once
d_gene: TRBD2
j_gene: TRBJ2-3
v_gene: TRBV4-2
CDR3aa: CASSQDRTGLAGSTDMQYF
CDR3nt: TGTGCCAGCAGCCAAGACCGGACAGGACTAGCGGGTAGCACAGATATGCAGTATTTT

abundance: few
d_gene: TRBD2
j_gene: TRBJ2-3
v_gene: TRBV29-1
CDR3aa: CSVGPGTSGTSTDTQYF
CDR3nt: TGCAGCGTTGGCCCTGGGACTAGCGGGACTAGCACAGATACGCAGTATTTT

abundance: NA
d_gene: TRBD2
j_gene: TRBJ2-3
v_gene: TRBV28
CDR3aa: CASSYGELAGFTDTQYF
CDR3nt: TGTGCCAGCAGTTATGGGGAATTAGCGGGCTTCACAGATACGCAGTATTTT

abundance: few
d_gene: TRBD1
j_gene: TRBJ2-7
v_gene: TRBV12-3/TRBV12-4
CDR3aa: CASSSSTGRYEQYF
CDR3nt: TGTGCCAGCAGTTCCTCGACAGGGCGATACGAGCAGTACTTC

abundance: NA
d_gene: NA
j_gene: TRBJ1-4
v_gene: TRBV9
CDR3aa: CASSVEVSGKGEKLFF
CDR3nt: TGTGCCAGCAGCGTAGAAGTGTCAGGGAAAGGTGAAAAACTGTTTTTT

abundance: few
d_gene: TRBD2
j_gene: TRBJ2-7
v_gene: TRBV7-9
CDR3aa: CASSLGTSGEFSYEQYF
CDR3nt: TGTGCCAGCAGCTTAGGGACTAGCGGGGAGTTCTCCTACGAGCAGTACTTC

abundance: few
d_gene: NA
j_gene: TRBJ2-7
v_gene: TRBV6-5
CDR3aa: CASSYATWSYEQYF
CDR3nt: TGTGCCAGCAGTTATGCCACTTGGTCCTACGAGCAGTACTTC

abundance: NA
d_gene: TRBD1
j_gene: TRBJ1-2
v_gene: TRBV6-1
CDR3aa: CASSEWAGGETYGYTF
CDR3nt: TGTGCCAGCAGTGAATGGGCAGGGGGCGAAACCTATGGCTACACCTTC

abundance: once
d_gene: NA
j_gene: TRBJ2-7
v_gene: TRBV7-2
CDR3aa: CASSLASGGAYYEQYF
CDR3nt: TGTGCCAGCAGCTTAGCATCTGGGGGGGCGTACTACGAGCAGTACTTC

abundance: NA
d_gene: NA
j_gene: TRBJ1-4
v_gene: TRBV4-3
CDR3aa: CASSQDINRKLFF
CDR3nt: TGCGCCAGCAGCCAAGATATTAACAGAAAACTGTTTTTT

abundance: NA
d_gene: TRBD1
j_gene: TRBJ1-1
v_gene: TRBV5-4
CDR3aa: CASSPYVSGGTEAFF
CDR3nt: TGTGCCAGCAGCCCATACGTCTCAGGGGGCACTGAAGCTTTCTTT